These T cell receptor beta chains were read from a single sample in a study of cytomegalovirus exposure and HLA in healthy donors. Assay used: immunoSEQ multiplex PCR; TCRdb lists only in-frame clones, some missing. The table includes around 85,000 clones, 80% detected once. Sequenced material: PBMCs. The source of these receptors is a man younger than 45 in good health and CMV-seronegative. Each CDR3 is given without its conserved first and last residue. D genes are given only for firm matches. Size is stated for part of the rows, as once, few or many counts, or as a class when the clone is expanded.

V gene,clone size,J gene,CDR3 length,D gene,CDR3 protein
TRBV6-1,few,TRBJ2-3,15,TRBD2,ASSARRTSGGADTQY
TRBV6-5,NA,TRBJ2-7,11,TRBD2,ASSRLAGYEQY
TRBV5-1,NA,TRBJ1-1,12,NA,ASSREPGVAEAF
TRBV7-2,few,TRBJ2-1,13,NA,ASSLATGIYNEQF
TRBV7-2,NA,TRBJ1-6,12,NA,ASRTSLNNSPLH
TRBV30,NA,TRBJ1-5,13,NA,AWSRGSSSNQPQH
TRBV28,NA,TRBJ1-1,12,NA,ASSPGGVGSEAF
TRBV27,few,TRBJ2-7,18,NA,ASSLSKGPGLLGGHYEQY
TRBV9,NA,TRBJ1-4,9,NA,ASSRRGRLF
TRBV27,NA,TRBJ2-1,13,TRBD1,ASSLGQGANHEQF
TRBV9,NA,TRBJ2-2,14,TRBD1,ASSKDGTGLTGELF
TRBV10-3,once,TRBJ1-5,11,TRBD1,AITADRGIPQH
TRBV7-9,NA,TRBJ2-1,13,NA,ASSSGGPLYNEQF
TRBV19,NA,TRBJ2-1,12,TRBD2,ASTPSGAYNEQF
TRBV9,NA,TRBJ2-5,12,NA,ASSVGSGGETQY
TRBV5-4,NA,TRBJ1-6,13,NA,ASSWGLDNNSPLH
TRBV6-4,NA,TRBJ2-3,11,NA,ASSGADTDTQY
TRBV7-2,NA,NA,13,TRBD1,ASSAVRTGVNEQY
TRBV30,NA,NA,12,NA,AWSVGGGTYEQY
TRBV27,NA,TRBJ2-7,12,TRBD1,ASSVRDRYYEQY
TRBV28,NA,TRBJ1-5,12,NA,ASSPPQTYQPQH
TRBV6-5,NA,TRBJ2-3,12,NA,ASSYRGFSDTQY
TRBV5-1,few,TRBJ1-6,14,NA,ASSQQSRRPNSPLH
TRBV2,NA,TRBJ2-7,10,NA,ASKSGSYEQY
TRBV5-4,few,TRBJ2-7,13,TRBD2,ASSSLSGVEDEQY
TRBV5-1,NA,TRBJ2-5,13,NA,ASSLDLGVQETQY
TRBV18,NA,TRBJ1-1,12,TRBD1,ASSPTGGGDEAF
TRBV7-6,NA,TRBJ1-1,14,NA,ASSSRADRVNTEAF
TRBV10-3,many,TRBJ1-4,12,NA,AISEGGGREKLF
TRBV7-6,NA,TRBJ2-7,16,TRBD1,ASSLNWGTAITAYEQY
TRBV7-9,NA,TRBJ2-7,9,NA,ASASNYEQY
TRBV30,NA,TRBJ2-1,14,TRBD2,AWRTVGREYGYEQF
TRBV7-3,NA,TRBJ1-2,12,NA,ASSLTGTNYGYT
TRBV6-4,NA,TRBJ2-6,14,NA,ASSEISGAGANVLT
TRBV2,NA,TRBJ1-6,15,NA,ASSEWQASSYNSPLH
TRBV15,few,TRBJ2-5,11,NA,ATSRGLEETQY
TRBV5-1,NA,TRBJ2-3,13,TRBD2,ASSTKSGISDTQY
TRBV18,NA,TRBJ1-1,13,NA,ASSPPVSKLAEAF
TRBV25-1,NA,TRBJ2-5,12,TRBD1,ASSVTGSLNPQY